This TCR beta chain was captured in a study of cytomegalovirus exposure and HLA in healthy donors. Study conclusions and caveats: Cytomegalovirus association was assigned to 170 or so TCR beta chains.

Details on this clone: Its matching antigen is unknown. Other DNA sequences within the sample encode an identical CDR3.

V was trimmed by 0 bases and J by 3 bases, leaving 6 bases between them. CDR3 length: 13 residues. Looked up from germline, CDR1 is LGHNA and CDR2 is YSLEER. The primer mix had 60 Vbeta and 13 Jbeta primers. Sequenced by immunoSEQ multiplex PCR; TCRdb stores in-frame clones only, minus some. The sample records approximately 160,000 clones, around 80% being singletons. V usage is TRBV4-3 and J usage is TRBJ2-7; D gene uncertain. Source material: PBMCs. The source is a man between 18 and 29 years old in good health and CMV-seronegative. In DNA form, the CDR3 reads TGCGCCAGCAGCCAAGATCGGAGCTACGAGCAGTACTTC. Translating gives CASSQDRSYEQYF.